This is a list of T cell receptor beta chains from one sample in a study of Ad26.COV2.S vaccination and SARS-CoV-2 variants. Measured with immunoSEQ multiplex PCR; TCRdb has only the in-frame clones, and not every one. This sample has 350,000 to 550,000 clones, with 80% to 90% found just once. The sequencing used peripheral blood, collected in a trial of Ad26.COV2.S vaccine versus placebo. The receptors originated from a person between 18 and 60 years old who received the Ad26.COV2.S COVID-19 vaccine or a placebo. CDR3s include the opening cysteine and the closing phenylalanine or tryptophan. The order of the fields is clone size, J gene, D gene, V gene, CDR3 protein, CDR3 DNA. A D gene is named only where the DNA matches it firmly. The listing skips clone size in some rows; elsewhere it reads once, few, many or a size class.

>.|TRBJ2-3|TRBD2|TRBV28
CASTLAGGADTQYF
TGTGCCAGCACCCTAGCGGGGGGGGCAGATACGCAGTATTTT
>.|TRBJ2-7|TRBD2|TRBV9
CASSAGTSAYEQYF
TGTGCCAGCAGCGCCGGGACTAGCGCGTACGAGCAGTACTTC
>.|TRBJ2-1|TRBD2|TRBV10-3
CAISGPPGGTYNEQFF
TGTGCCATCAGTGGCCCCCCGGGAGGCACCTACAATGAGCAGTTCTTC
>.|TRBJ1-1|.|TRBV13
CASSLQGPTYTEAFF
TGTGCCAGCAGCTTACAGGGACCTACTTACACTGAAGCTTTCTTT
>.|TRBJ1-1|.|TRBV7-9
CASRGRDAPNTEAFF
TGTGCCAGCAGGGGTAGGGACGCACCGAACACTGAAGCTTTCTTT
>.|TRBJ1-3|.|TRBV7-2
CASSFGAGNTIYF
TGTGCCAGCAGCTTCGGGGCTGGAAACACCATATATTTT
>.|TRBJ1-3|.|TRBV6-5
CASSWTSAEDTIYF
TGTGCCAGCAGCTGGACATCCGCGGAGGACACCATATATTTT
>.|TRBJ2-7|.|TRBV5-1
CASSLDRLAGYEQYF
TGCGCCAGCAGCTTGGATCGGCTGGCGGGGTACGAGCAGTACTTC
>.|TRBJ2-3|.|TRBV15
CATSRGSPTDTQYF
TGTGCCACCAGCAGAGGCTCTCCGACAGATACGCAGTATTTT
>.|TRBJ2-7|TRBD1|TRBV4-1
CASSYRDRPSYEQYF
TGCGCCAGCAGCTACCGGGACAGGCCCTCCTACGAGCAGTACTTC
>.|TRBJ2-5|TRBD2|TRBV6-1
CASSAFGLAGTAETQYF
TGTGCCAGCAGTGCTTTCGGGCTAGCGGGCACCGCGGAGACCCAGTACTTC
>.|TRBJ2-3|.|TRBV2
CASSESADTQYF
TGTGCCAGCAGTGAAAGTGCAGATACGCAGTATTTT
>few|TRBJ1-6|TRBD1|TRBV4-2
CASSQDYRGRNSPLHF
TGTGCCAGCAGCCAAGATTACAGGGGGCGAAATTCACCCCTCCACTTT
>.|TRBJ1-5|.|TRBV7-3
CASSSGANQPQHF
TGTGCCAGCAGCTCCGGGGCGAATCAGCCCCAGCATTTT
>.|TRBJ1-3|.|TRBV19
CASSPAAFGGNTIYF
TGTGCCAGTAGCCCAGCCGCTTTCGGCGGAAACACCATATATTTT
>.|TRBJ1-1|.|TRBV5-1
CASSLTPTSTEAFF
TGCGCCAGCAGCCTGACACCAACGAGCACTGAAGCTTTCTTT